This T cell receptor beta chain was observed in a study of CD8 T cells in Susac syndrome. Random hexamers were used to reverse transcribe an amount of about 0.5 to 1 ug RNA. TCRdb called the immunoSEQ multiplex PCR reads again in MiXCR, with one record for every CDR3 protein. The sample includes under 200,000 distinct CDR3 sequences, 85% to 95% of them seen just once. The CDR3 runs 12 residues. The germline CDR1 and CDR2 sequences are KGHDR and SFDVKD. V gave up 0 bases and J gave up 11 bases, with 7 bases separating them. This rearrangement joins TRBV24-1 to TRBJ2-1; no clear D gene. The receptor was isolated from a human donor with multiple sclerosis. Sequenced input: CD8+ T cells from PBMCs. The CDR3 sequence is CATSDLRQQQFF. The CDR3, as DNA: TGTGCCACCAGTGATTTGAGGCAGCAGCAGTTCTTC.